The present entry profiles one T cell receptor beta chain with its context. V was shortened by 3 bases and J by 0 bases, with 8 bases between the two germline ends. CDR1 and CDR2 (germline): MNHEY, SMNVEV (reference sequence). The CDR3 is 14 amino acids. These data are taken from a study of CD8+CD57+ T cells in acquired aplastic anemia. The template for TCR beta VDJ and CDR3 sequence profiling was genomic DNA. Each CDR3 protein gets one entry after TCRdb re-called the reads with MiXCR. This sample has over 150,000 distinct CDR3 sequences, with around 40% found just once. This clonotype originated in a human donor in good health. V usage is TRBV27 and J usage is TRBJ1-2, with no clear D. The specimen sequenced was sorted CD4+, CD8+, or CD8+CD57+ T cells (not recorded which) from PBMCs. CDR3 DNA sequence: TGTGCCAGCAGTTTCGGCAGAGCTAACTATGGCTACACCTTC. Amino acid sequence: CASSFGRANYGYTF.